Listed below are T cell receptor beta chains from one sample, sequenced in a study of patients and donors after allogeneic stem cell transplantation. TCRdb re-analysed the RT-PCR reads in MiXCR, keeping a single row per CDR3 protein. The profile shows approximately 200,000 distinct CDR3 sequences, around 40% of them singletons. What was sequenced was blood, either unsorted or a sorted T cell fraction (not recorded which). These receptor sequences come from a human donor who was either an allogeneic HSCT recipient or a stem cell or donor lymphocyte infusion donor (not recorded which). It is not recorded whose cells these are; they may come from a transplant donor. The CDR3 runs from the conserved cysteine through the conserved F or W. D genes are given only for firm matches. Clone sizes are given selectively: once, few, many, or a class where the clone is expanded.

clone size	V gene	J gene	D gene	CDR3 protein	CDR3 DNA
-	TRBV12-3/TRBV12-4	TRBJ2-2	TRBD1	CASSRTGPGELFF	TGTGCCAGCAGTCGGACAGGGCCCGGGGAGCTGTTTTTT
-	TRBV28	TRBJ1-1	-	CASSILQGRSRENTEAFF	TGTGCCAGCAGTATCCTCCAGGGGAGGTCCAGGGAGAACACTGAAGCTTTCTTT
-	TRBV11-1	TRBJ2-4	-	CASSLAWQGKQGNIQYF	TGTGCCAGCAGCTTAGCGTGGCAGGGCAAGCAAGGGAACATTCAGTACTTC
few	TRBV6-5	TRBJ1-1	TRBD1	CASSRQGASTEAFF	TGTGCCAGCAGTCGTCAGGGGGCAAGCACTGAAGCTTTCTTT
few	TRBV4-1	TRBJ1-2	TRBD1	CASSQAGTGNYGYTF	TGCGCCAGCAGCCAGGCCGGGACAGGGAACTATGGCTACACCTTC
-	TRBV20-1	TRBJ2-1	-	CSARDIPGRYEQFF	TGCAGTGCTAGAGATATACCGGGGCGCTATGAGCAGTTCTTC
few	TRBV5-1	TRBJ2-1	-	CASSPRDLYNEQFF	TGCGCCAGCAGCCCCCGGGACCTTTACAATGAGCAGTTCTTC
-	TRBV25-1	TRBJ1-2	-	CASSENYGYTF	TGTGCCAGCAGTGAGAATTATGGCTACACCTTC
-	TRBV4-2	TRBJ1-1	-	CASSQDWGSLNTEAFF	TGTGCCAGCAGCCAAGATTGGGGCAGTTTGAACACTGAAGCTTTCTTT
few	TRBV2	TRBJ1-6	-	CASSRGNSPLHF	TGTGCCAGCAGTCGGGGAAATTCACCCCTCCACTTT
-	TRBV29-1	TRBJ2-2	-	CSVGRQANTGELFF	TGCAGCGTGGGCCGACAGGCGAACACCGGGGAGCTGTTTTTT
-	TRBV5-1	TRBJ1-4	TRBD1	CASSPKQGNEKLFF	TGCGCCAGCAGCCCCAAACAGGGGAATGAAAAACTGTTTTTT
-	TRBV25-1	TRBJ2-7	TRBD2	CASSEPGTSGMAYEQYF	TGTGCCAGCAGTGAACCCGGCACTAGCGGGATGGCCTACGAGCAGTACTTC
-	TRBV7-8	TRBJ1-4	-	CASSLGQTSNEKLFF	TGTGCCAGCAGCTTAGGGCAGACCTCCAATGAAAAACTGTTTTTT
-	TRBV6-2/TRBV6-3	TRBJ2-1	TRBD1	CASSYPSTGRNEQFF	TGTGCCAGCAGTTACCCCTCGACAGGGAGAAATGAGCAGTTCTTC
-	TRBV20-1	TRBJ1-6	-	CSARERPSNSPLHF	TGCAGTGCTAGAGAACGACCGAGTAACTCACCCCTCCACTTT
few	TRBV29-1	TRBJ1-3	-	CSVEIYSGNTIYF	TGCAGCGTTGAAATTTACTCTGGAAACACCATATATTTT
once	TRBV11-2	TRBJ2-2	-	CASSLGQGWKTGELFF	TGTGCCAGCAGCTTAGGGCAGGGGTGGAAGACCGGGGAGCTGTTTTTT
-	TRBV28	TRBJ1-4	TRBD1	CASSRPDRDWDEKLFF	TGTGCCAGCAGCCGCCCGGACAGGGATTGGGATGAAAAACTGTTTTTT
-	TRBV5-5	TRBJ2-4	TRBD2	CASSSTSGGLAKNIQYF	TGTGCCAGCAGCTCAACTAGCGGGGGTTTAGCCAAAAACATTCAGTACTTC
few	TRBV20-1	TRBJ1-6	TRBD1	CSARPDRSPLHF	TGCAGTGCTAGGCCGGACAGGTCACCCCTCCACTTT
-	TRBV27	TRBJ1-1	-	CASSLQALNTEAFF	TGTGCCAGCAGTTTACAGGCTCTGAACACTGAAGCTTTCTTT
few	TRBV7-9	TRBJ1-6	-	CASSLGQFNSPLHF	TGTGCCAGCAGCTTAGGACAGTTCAACTCACCCCTCCACTTT
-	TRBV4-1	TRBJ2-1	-	CASSQASSYNEQFF	TGCGCCAGCAGCCAAGCAAGTTCCTACAATGAGCAGTTCTTC
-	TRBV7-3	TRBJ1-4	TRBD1	CASSPGQGSEKLFF	TGTGCCAGCAGCCCGGGACAGGGAAGTGAAAAACTGTTTTTT
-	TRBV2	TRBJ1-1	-	CASSVEESEAFF	TGTGCCAGCAGTGTAGAGGAGTCTGAAGCTTTCTTT
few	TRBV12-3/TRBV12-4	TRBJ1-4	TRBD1	CASSYRGEKLFF	TGTGCCAGCAGTTACAGGGGTGAAAAACTGTTTTTT
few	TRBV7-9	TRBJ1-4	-	CASSPDPLLAFEEKLFF	TGTGCCAGCAGCCCCGACCCTCTATTGGCCTTTGAGGAAAAACTGTTTTTT
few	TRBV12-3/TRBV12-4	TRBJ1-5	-	CASSSSWLDSNQPQHF	TGTGCCAGCAGTTCCTCATGGCTGGATAGCAATCAGCCCCAGCATTTT
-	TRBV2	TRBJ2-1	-	CAREGPNPNEQFF	TGTGCCAGAGAGGGACCAAATCCAAATGAGCAGTTCTTC
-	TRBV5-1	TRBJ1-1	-	CASSLFGVGTTEAFF	TGCGCCAGCAGCTTGTTCGGGGTCGGGACCACTGAAGCTTTCTTT
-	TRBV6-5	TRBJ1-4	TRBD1	CASSPGQRRLATNEKLFF	TGTGCCAGCAGCCCGGGACAGCGCCGACTGGCAACTAATGAAAAACTGTTTTTT
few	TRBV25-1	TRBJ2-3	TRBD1	CASRRTGPTDTQYF	TGTGCCAGCAGAAGGACAGGGCCGACAGATACGCAGTATTTT
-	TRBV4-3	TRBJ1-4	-	CASSHTRKDGEKLFF	TGCGCCAGCAGCCATACAAGGAAAGACGGTGAAAAACTGTTTTTT
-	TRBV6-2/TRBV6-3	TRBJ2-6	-	CASSSRGGGSGANVLTF	TGTGCCAGCAGTTCTCGTGGAGGGGGCTCTGGGGCCAACGTCCTGACTTTC
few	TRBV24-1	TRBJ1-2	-	CATSAQGGEYWGYTF	TGTGCCACCAGTGCCCAAGGCGGGGAATATTGGGGCTACACCTTC